This TCR beta chain appears in the sequencing data of a study of CD8 T cells in Susac syndrome. Regarding the study as a whole: Maximal CD8+ clonal expansion in Susac was observed within TEMRA cells and among active patients.

The CDR3 length is 16 residues. The germline gives CDR1 SGHTA, CDR2 FQGNSA. The J segment lost 7 bases and the V segment lost 5 bases, leaving 13 bases of the junction unmatched. Regarding this clonotype: Antigen: not known.

Random hexamers served to reverse transcribe roughly 0.45 to 1 ug RNA. TCRdb reanalysed the immunoSEQ multiplex PCR reads using MiXCR and keeps one entry per CDR3 protein. The sample consists of 70,000 to 100,000 distinct CDR3 sequences, 90% to 97% of them appearing once. Sequencing input: CD8+ T cells from PBMCs. The genes are TRBV7-2 and TRBJ1-5, with TRBD1 matching over 8 bases. This receptor was identified in a human donor with Susac syndrome. CDR3 DNA: TGTGCCAGCAGCACAAATCCAGGGGGCGTCGGGCAGCCCCAGCATTTT. Amino acids: CASSTNPGGVGQPQHF.